This is a list of T cell receptor beta chains from one sample in a study of regulatory T cells in long-lasting Graves disease. TCRdb recomputed calls from the multiplex PCR reads with MiXCR, one row per CDR3 protein. The sample includes about 470,000 distinct CDR3 sequences, 20% to 25% seen only once; the top ten take under 9%. Material: peripheral blood mononuclear cells (PBMCs), obtained when the disease was refractory, from a patient treated with antithyroid drugs. The receptor source for this set is a female donor with Graves disease. Each CDR3 is given with its conserved first and last residue. D genes are given only for firm matches. Expanded clones get a size class; other rows say once, few or many, or leave the size out.

v_gene	j_gene	abundance	d_gene	CDR3nt	CDR3aa
TRBV11-2	TRBJ2-4	many	TRBD2	TGTGCCAGCAGTTTGGGGGGGTTAGCCAAAAACATTCAGTACTTC	CASSLGGLAKNIQYF
TRBV20-1	TRBJ1-1	-	-	TGCAGTGCTAGAGATCCCTCAGCCGAAGTCACTGAAGCTTTCTTT	CSARDPSAEVTEAFF
TRBV6-1	TRBJ2-1	-	TRBD2	TGTGCCAGCGTCGAAGCGGGAGGGAATGAGCAGTTCTTC	CASVEAGGNEQFF
TRBV4-1	TRBJ2-5	-	-	TGCGCCAGCAGCCAAGAAGGGATGGAGACCCAGTACTTC	CASSQEGMETQYF
TRBV9	TRBJ2-2	-	-	TGTGCCAGCAGCAACGGGGCTAGCAGCACCGGGGAGCTGTTTTTT	CASSNGASSTGELFF
TRBV20-1	TRBJ2-7	-	-	TGCAGTGCTAGCCCGGGCCCCTCCGGGGAGCAGTACTTC	CSASPGPSGEQYF
TRBV10-2	TRBJ2-5	-	-	TGCGCCAGCAGTGAGTCGAAGGGGAGGTCCCCGTACTTC	CASSESKGRSPYF
TRBV7-9	TRBJ2-5	-	TRBD2	TGTGCCAGCAGCTTAAGCGGGGCAGAGGGAGAGACCCAGTACTTC	CASSLSGAEGETQYF
TRBV5-6	TRBJ2-7	many	TRBD1	TGTGCCAGCAGCTCGGGACAGAAAAACTACGAGCAGTACTTC	CASSSGQKNYEQYF
TRBV27	TRBJ2-2	many	TRBD2	TGTGCCAGCAGTTTTCTGACTAGCGGGAGGGCCTGGGAGCTGTTTTTT	CASSFLTSGRAWELFF
TRBV6-4	TRBJ2-1	-	TRBD1	TGTGCCAGCAGTATAAAAACGACAGGGGTTGGTGAGCAGTTCTTC	CASSIKTTGVGEQFF
TRBV6-4	TRBJ2-7	many	-	TGTGCCAGCAGCCCCGGACTGGGCTACGAGCAGTACTTC	CASSPGLGYEQYF
TRBV27	TRBJ1-6	many	-	TGTGCCAGCAGCTTAGTAGGAGGGAATTCACCCCTCCACTTT	CASSLVGGNSPLHF
TRBV11-2	TRBJ2-7	many	TRBD1	TGTGCCAGCAGCTCCTCCGGGACAGGGGGAGGCGAGCAGTACTTC	CASSSSGTGGGEQYF
TRBV29-1	TRBJ2-7	-	-	TGCAGCGTTGTAGAGACCTACGAGCAGTACTTC	CSVVETYEQYF
TRBV12-3/TRBV12-4	TRBJ2-7	-	TRBD1	TGTGCCAGCAGTACCACCCGACAGGGCCCCTACGAGCAGTACTTC	CASSTTRQGPYEQYF
TRBV3-1	TRBJ1-5	-	-	TGTGCCAGCAGCTCGGTAGGGGCCAGCCAGCCCCAGCATTTT	CASSSVGASQPQHF
TRBV7-8	TRBJ1-4	many	-	TGTGCCAGCAGCAACAAACAAAGCGAAAAACTGTTTTTT	CASSNKQSEKLFF
TRBV12-3/TRBV12-4	TRBJ1-2	many	-	TGTGCCAGCAGTTTGTTTCGGAGAGCTAACTATGGCTACACCTTC	CASSLFRRANYGYTF
TRBV7-2	TRBJ2-7	-	TRBD1	TGTGCCAGCGGACAGGGGCCTTCGTACGAGCAGTACTTC	CASGQGPSYEQYF
TRBV2	TRBJ1-2	many	TRBD1	TGTGCCAGCCTAGGGGGGACAGGGGGTTTTGGCTACACCTTC	CASLGGTGGFGYTF
TRBV28	TRBJ1-2	-	TRBD1	TGTGCCAGCAGTTTGTGGGGGGACAGGGTTCTTGATGGCTACACCTTC	CASSLWGDRVLDGYTF
TRBV18	TRBJ1-1	many	-	TGTGCCAGCTCACCACCGGTACAAGGCACTGAAGCTTTCTTT	CASSPPVQGTEAFF
TRBV6-2/TRBV6-3	TRBJ2-2	-	-	TGTGCCAGCAGTTACGACAGCGCGAACACCGGGGAGCTGTTTTTT	CASSYDSANTGELFF
TRBV5-5	TRBJ2-5	few	-	TGTGCCAGCAGCTTGGCCGATGAGACCCAGTACTTC	CASSLADETQYF
TRBV7-2	TRBJ2-7	-	-	TGTGCCAGCAGCCCAGACGGGGAGCAGTACTTC	CASSPDGEQYF